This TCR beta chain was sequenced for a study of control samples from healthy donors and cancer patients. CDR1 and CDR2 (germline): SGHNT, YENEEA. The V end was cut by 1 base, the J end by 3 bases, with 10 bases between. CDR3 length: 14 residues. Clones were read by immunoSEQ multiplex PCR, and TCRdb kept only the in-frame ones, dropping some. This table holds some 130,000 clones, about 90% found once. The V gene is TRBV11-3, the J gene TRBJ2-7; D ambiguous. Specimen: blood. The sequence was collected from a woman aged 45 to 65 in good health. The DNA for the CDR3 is TGTGCCAGCAGCTTAGGGGATGTGGGCTACGAGCAGTACTTC. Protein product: CASSLGDVGYEQYF.